These 11 T cell receptor beta chains were all obtained from the same sample, sequenced in a study of chemoradiotherapy in HPV16-positive cancers (dated by TCRdb to the early 2020s). Libraries were prepared through the immunoSEQ multiplex PCR assay. TCRdb mirrors the immuneACCESS table, restricted to in-frame sequences. Some clones are absent from its copies; in checked studies, under half trace to an unresolved V gene, and the reason for the others is unknown. In this sample the table shows 13,000 to 15,000 clones, just under 70% of which occur a single time. Together, the top ten hold roughly 20% of the sample. This sample was gathered from a patient who underwent chemoradiotherapy. These receptors were obtained from a human donor with HPV-associated anogenital cancer.

This clone was seen more than once but under ten times. V usage is TRBV5-1 and J usage is TRBJ1-2; no reliable D call. CDR1 is SGHRS and CDR2 is YFSETQ in the germline V gene. V shed 8 bases and J shed 4 bases, with 6 bases lying between them. This CDR3 comprises 10 residues. The DNA of the CDR3 is TGCGCCAGGAAATTCTATGGCTACACCTTC. Protein sequence: CARKFYGYTF.

This clone was counted only a few times. This chain connects TRBV7-3 to TRBJ2-2; 7 nucleotides match TRBD1. The CDR3 contains 15 residues. Germline V gives CDR1 SGHTA, CDR2 FQGTGA. V shed 5 bases, J shed 9 bases, and the junction held 12 bases outside the gene matches. The CDR3 sequence is CASSEGGTADRELFF. CDR3 DNA: TGTGCCAGCAGCGAAGGTGGGACAGCCGACCGGGAGCTGTTTTTT.

This sequence joins TRBV23-1 and TRBJ2-3; possibly TRBD1 for D (5 bases). TRBV23-1 is an ORF, with its function uncertain. The length of the CDR3 is 13 residues. The V end was cut by 11 bases, the J end by 4 bases, with 16 bases between. The CDR3 sequence is CACARTPPDTQYF. CDR3 nucleotides: TGCGCCTGCGCGCGGACACCGCCAGATACGCAGTATTTT.

The rearrangement joins TRBV6-7 to TRBJ2-7; 8 bases agree with TRBD1. TRBV6-7 is an open reading frame whose function is uncertain. V dropped 6 bases and J dropped 3; count of bases not matched to a gene: 10. The CDR3 covers 15 residues. The CDR3 protein is CASRYQRTGLYEQYF. The CDR3 DNA follows: TGTGCCAGCAGATACCAGCGGACAGGGCTCTACGAGCAGTACTTC.

This chain uses TRBV6-6 with TRBJ2-1, with TRBD1 as a possible D gene (6 bases). The V end was cut by 7 bases, the J end by 0 bases, with 13 bases between. This CDR3 has 15 amino acids. Germline lookup yields CDR1 MNHNY and CDR2 SVGAGI (reference sequence). This chain's CDR3 is CASIDRKNSYNEQFF. CDR3 coding DNA: TGTGCCAGCATTGACAGGAAAAACTCCTACAATGAGCAGTTCTTC.

The chain recombines TRBV4-1 with TRBJ2-6; D is unresolved. The CDR3 is 16 residues long. The ends were cut back, 1 base at V and 1 base at J, with 8 bases in the middle. The germline V gene encodes CDR1 MGHRA and CDR2 YSYEKL. CDR3 amino acids: CASSQVPDSGANVLTF. CDR3 DNA: TGCGCCAGCAGCCAAGTTCCGGATTCTGGGGCCAACGTCCTGACTTTC.

The chain is built from TRBV2 and TRBJ2-3; 7 bases align to TRBD2. V shed 6 bases and J 7 bases; nucleotides not matched to a gene: 10. The CDR3 spans 14 residues. CDR1 is SNHLY and CDR2 is FYNNEI in the germline V gene. This CDR3 is CASSSGARGNTQYF. The CDR3 DNA follows: TGTGCCAGCAGCAGCGGGGCCCGGGGAAATACGCAGTATTTT.

The chain couples TRBV7-2 to TRBJ2-1; D is undetermined. This CDR3 is 13 amino acids long. Trimming cost V 2 bases and J 8 bases, with 10 bases left between them. The germline CDR1 and CDR2 sequences are SGHTA and FQGNSA. The CDR3 nucleotides are TGTGCCAGCAGCTTACCACAGCTAGATGAGCAGTTCTTC. Translated, it gives CASSLPQLDEQFF.

This sequence joins TRBV12-1 and TRBJ2-1; TRBD2 is taken as the D call from the table, unchecked against the DNA. TRBV12-1 is annotated as a pseudogene. This CDR3 region has 19 residues. The CDR3 protein is CASSPWTSGGAELNNEQFF. CDR3 sequence (DNA): TGTGCCAGCAGCCCGTGGACTAGCGGGGGGGCCGAGTTGAACAATGAGCAGTTCTTC.

The V gene is TRBV2, the J gene TRBJ1-5, with D hard to call. The CDR3 has 12 residues. Germline-derived CDR1 and CDR2 are SNHLY and FYNNEI. V was shortened by 2 bases and J by 4 bases, with 3 bases between the two germline ends. The CDR3 DNA sequence: TGTGCCAGCAGTGAAAGTAATCAGCCCCAGCATTTT. This sequence encodes CASSESNQPQHF.

V is TRBV6-5 and J is TRBJ1-1; TRBD1 might be the D (6 bases). With 5 bases removed from V and 14 bases from J, the gap between germline ends came to 15 bases. Germline lookup yields CDR1 MNHEY and CDR2 SVGAGI. CDR3 size: 11 residues. The CDR3 is CASSHGTRFFF. The DNA of the CDR3 is TGTGCCAGCAGTCACGGGACAAGGTTCTTCTTT.